Below are 14 T cell receptor beta chains sequenced from a single sample in a study of cytomegalovirus exposure and HLA in healthy donors. The PCR contained 60 Vbeta and 13 Jbeta primers. Sequencing used immunoSEQ multiplex PCR; TCRdb keeps in-frame clones, though not all of them. Seen here are 75,000 or so clones, 65% to 80% observed once, and the top ten hold less than 25%. Sequenced input: PBMCs. The receptors derive from a man aged 35 to 55 in good health and CMV-seropositive.

The chain combines TRBV6-6 with TRBJ2-3; 10 positions match TRBD1. Germline V gene data show CDR1 as MNHNY and CDR2 as SVGAGI (reference sequence). Losses at the gene ends were 0 bases for V and 1 base for J; bases not matched to a gene: 1. The CDR3 is made up of 16 amino acids. CDR3 nucleotides: TGTGCCAGCAGTTACTCGGACAGGGGGGGCACAGATACGCAGTATTTT. It is translated as CASSYSDRGGTDTQYF.

V is TRBV6-6 and J is TRBJ1-6, with D possibly matching TRBD1 (6 bases). CDR1 is MNHNY and CDR2 is SVGAGI in the germline V gene (reference sequence). V lost 6 bases and J 5 bases, leaving 17 bases between the germline ends. The CDR3 runs 16 residues. This CDR3 reads CASRKDSLTNNSPLHF. For the CDR3, the DNA is TGTGCCAGCAGAAAGGACAGCCTCACAAATAATTCACCCCTCCACTTT.

The table lists this clone with a few counts. The CDR3 sequence is CASSELPGISNYGYTF. The CDR3 region has the DNA TGTGCCAGCAGTGAACTACCAGGAATCTCTAACTATGGCTACACCTTC. The chain carries TRBV6-1 and TRBJ1-2; D is unclear. CDR3 length: 16 residues. Germline values: CDR1 MNHNS, CDR2 SASEGT. Trimming took off 2 bases at V and 0 bases at J, with 13 bases between the two ends.

The chain employs TRBV29-1 and TRBJ1-1; perhaps TRBD1 as D (6 bases). CDR3 length: 14 amino acids. V was trimmed by 6 bases and J by 1 base, leaving 15 bases between them. Germline V gives CDR1 SQVTM, CDR2 ANQGSEA. DNA for the CDR3: TGCAGCGTCCTCGGGACACCTCCGAACACTGAAGCTTTCTTT. This encodes CSVLGTPPNTEAFF.

J is TRBJ1-1 and V is TRBV10-3; 12 bases agree with TRBD1. V dropped 4 bases and J dropped 5; count of bases not matched to a gene: 14. This CDR3 has 18 amino acids. The germline gives CDR1 ENHRY, CDR2 SYGVKD. The CDR3 is CAISVQPGQGAWGTEAFF. The CDR3 bases are TGTGCCATCAGTGTGCAACCGGGACAGGGGGCGTGGGGAACTGAAGCTTTCTTT.

V gene TRBV29-1 combines with J gene TRBJ2-2; D not certain. Trimming took off 2 bases at V and 5 bases at J, with 9 bases between the two ends. The length of the CDR3 is 13 residues. Per germline, CDR1 SQVTM and CDR2 ANQGSEA. The CDR3: CSVESGRTGELFF. The CDR3 DNA sequence: TGCAGCGTTGAATCGGGTCGAACCGGGGAGCTGTTTTTT.

The chain carries TRBV5-1 and TRBJ2-1, with 7 bases identical to TRBD1. This CDR3 contains 16 residues. Germline CDR1 is SGHRS and CDR2 is YFSETQ. J gave up 3 bases and V 4 bases, and 10 bases lay outside the gene matches. In nucleotides, the CDR3 is TGCGCCAGCAGCGGATCCGGGACAGCCCTCTACAATGAGCAGTTCTTC. The encoded protein is CASSGSGTALYNEQFF.

The rearrangement links TRBV9 to TRBJ2-5; TRBD2 matches at 14 bases. Germline V gene sequence: CDR1 SGDLS, CDR2 YYNGEE. The CDR3 is 15 residues long. J was trimmed by 5 bases and V by 4 bases; bases with no gene match: 4. CDR3 protein: CASSSGTSGGETQYF. The CDR3 DNA follows: TGTGCCAGCAGCTCTGGGACTAGCGGGGGTGAGACCCAGTACTTC.

V is TRBV4-1 and J is TRBJ2-3; D possibly corresponds to TRBD2 (7 bases). The length of the CDR3 is 15 residues. Trimming shortened V by 5 bases and J by 1 base, and 13 bases separated the two germline ends. Germline V lookup: CDR1 MGHRA, CDR2 YSYEKL. Here the CDR3 reads CASSNGGRGTDTQYF. In nucleotides, the CDR3 is TGCGCCAGCAGCAACGGGGGGCGGGGCACAGATACGCAGTATTTT.

The J gene is TRBJ2-5, the V gene TRBV27, with D possibly being TRBD2 (5 bases). The J call may be faulty, since TRBJ2-7 better matches the DNA end. The CDR3 is made up of 16 amino acids. CDR1 and CDR2 from the germline V gene are MNHEY and SMNVEV (reference sequence). The CDR3 region is CASSFGHTDYSYEQYF. The CDR3 DNA follows: TGTGCCAGCAGTTTTGGGCACACTGACTATTCCTACGAGCAGTACTTC.

The chain employs TRBV6-1 and TRBJ2-7; no clear D. This CDR3 has 14 amino acids. Germline V gene lookup returns CDR1 MNHNS and CDR2 SASEGT. With 8 bases removed from V and 2 bases from J, the gap between germline ends came to 16 bases. CDR3 coding DNA: TGTGCCAGCGCAGGCTGGCCTGCGACCTACGAGCAGTACTTC. Translating it yields CASAGWPATYEQYF.

V gene TRBV5-1 combines with J gene TRBJ1-1; TRBD1 matches 8 bases. The V segment lost 4 bases and the J segment 5 bases; nucleotides outside the gene matches: 13. Germline V gives CDR1 SGHRS, CDR2 YFSETQ. The CDR3 is 16 residues long. The CDR3, as DNA: TGCGCCAGCAGCATTGGACAGGGAAGCGTGTGGACTGAAGCTTTCTTT. It translates to CASSIGQGSVWTEAFF.

The chain links TRBV7-2 to TRBJ2-1, with a weak D call TRBD2 (6 bases). CDR3 length equals 17 residues. Germline values: CDR1 SGHTA, CDR2 FQGNSA. The V end lost 7 bases, the J end lost 3 bases, and 22 bases lay between the germline ends. CDR3 DNA sequence: TGTGCCAGCATCTACCTGGGGGGTCGGGGACTCTACAATGAGCAGTTCTTC. As protein: CASIYLGGRGLYNEQFF.

The rearrangement links TRBV27 to TRBJ2-3, with D maybe TRBD1 (5 bases). V shed 6 bases and J shed 2 bases, with 9 bases lying between them. This CDR3 comprises 13 residues. From germline, CDR1 is MNHEY and CDR2 SMNVEV (reference sequence). The DNA for the CDR3 is TGTGCCAGCAGGGGGCCCAACACAGATACGCAGTATTTT. Translated, it gives CASRGPNTDTQYF.